What follows are 17 T cell receptor beta chains derived from one specimen sequenced in a study of shared clonotypes between healthy human individuals. This table comes from immunoSEQ multiplex PCR, and its TCRdb copy is limited to in-frame clones, with some not included. The sample has about 490,000 clones, about 78% seen once. The source material was PBMCs. The origin of the receptors is a woman between 40 and 50 years old in good health. Some clones in this sample may be carry-over from other donors' samples.

The V call is TRBV18, the J call TRBJ1-5, with TRBD1 as a possible D gene (5 bases). The V gene's germline CDR1 is KGHSH and CDR2 LQKENI. This CDR3 has 14 amino acids. With 3 bases removed from V and 7 bases from J, the gap between germline ends came to 13 bases. The CDR3 DNA follows: TGTGCCAGCTCACCCCAGGGTAGGGGACAGCCCCAGCATTTT. It yields the protein CASSPQGRGQPQHF.

J is TRBJ2-7 and V is TRBV6-4, with 10 bases matching TRBD2. The CDR3 totals 15 residues. The trim removed 6 bases at V and 2 bases at J, leaving 7 bases unmatched. Germline CDR1 and CDR2: MRHNA and SNTAGT. CDR3 sequence: CASRTRAGGPYEQYF. CDR3 bases: TGTGCCAGCAGGACCCGAGCGGGAGGGCCCTACGAGCAGTACTTC.

The chain employs TRBV19 and TRBJ2-7; perhaps TRBD1 as D (6 bases). Germline-derived CDR1 and CDR2 are LNHDA and SQIVND (reference sequence). There are 18 residues in the CDR3. V lost 0 bases and J 3 bases, leaving 21 bases between the germline ends. In nucleotides, the CDR3 is TGTGCCAGTAGTATAGATCTGTTGGGGGCAGGGACCTTCTACGAGCAGTACTTC. Protein sequence: CASSIDLLGAGTFYEQYF.

This clone was observed a handful of times. V and J are TRBV19 and TRBJ2-2; D is unclear. V shed 3 bases and J shed 2 bases, with 7 bases lying between them. Germline V CDR1 and CDR2: LNHDA, SQIVND (reference sequence). The CDR3 spans 14 residues. The CDR3 sequence is CASSINYNTGELFF. The DNA for the CDR3 is TGTGCCAGTAGTATTAACTACAACACCGGGGAGCTGTTTTTT.

This clone showed up just once. The chain combines TRBV7-2 with TRBJ2-7; maybe TRBD1 (6 bases). The CDR3 is 14 amino acids. Between the trimmed V and J ends, which lost 4 bases and 2 bases, there was a span of 12 bases. The germline V gene has CDR1 SGHTA and CDR2 FQGNSA. The chain's CDR3 is CASSSYRVTYEQYF. CDR3 coding DNA: TGTGCCAGCAGCTCCTACAGGGTTACCTACGAGCAGTACTTC. Drawing the rest from reference TRBV7-2 and TRBJ2-7, the complete variable domain is GAGVSQSPSNKVTEKGKDVELRCDPISGHTALYWYRQSLGQGLEFLIYFQGNSAPDKSGLPSDRFSAERTGGSVSTLTIQRTQQEDSAVYLCASSSYRVTYEQYFGPGTRLTVT.

This clone came up many times. The V call is TRBV6-1, the J call TRBJ1-1, with D maybe TRBD1 (5 bases). The germline V and J ends were trimmed by 3 bases and 1 base, with 12 bases remaining between them. In germline, CDR1 is MNHNS, CDR2 SASEGT. CDR3 size: 15 residues. In DNA, the CDR3 is TGTGCCAGCAGTGATTGGGGCAGGGAGAACACTGAAGCTTTCTTT. The encoded protein is CASSDWGRENTEAFF.

The sample holds one count of this clone. The chain joins TRBV28 to TRBJ1-4; D gene ambiguous. The germline CDR1 and CDR2 sequences are MDHEN and SYDVKM. This CDR3 has 14 amino acids. Deletions cut 6 bases from V and 5 bases from J, with 13 bases between. The CDR3 sequence is CASSPSGGNEKLFF. In DNA form, the CDR3 reads TGTGCCAGCAGCCCTTCCGGCGGGAATGAAAAACTGTTTTTT. Full variable domain (missing parts from reference TRBV28 and TRBJ1-4): DVKVTQSSRYLVKRTGEKVFLECVQDMDHENMFWYRQDPGLGLRLIYFSYDVKMKEKGDIPEGYSVSREKKERFSLILESASTNQTSMYLCASSPSGGNEKLFFGSGTQLSVL.

The CDR3 DNA sequence: TGTGCCAGTAGTCCCCCCTTTCCGGGACTACAGACCCAGTACTTC. Protein: CASSPPFPGLQTQYF. J is TRBJ2-5 and V is TRBV19, with 7 nucleotides matching TRBD2. Germline V gene lookup returns CDR1 LNHDA and CDR2 SQIVND (reference sequence). The CDR3 runs to 15 residues. The J segment lost 6 bases and the V segment lost 5 bases, leaving 12 bases of the junction unmatched.

This sequence joins TRBV28 and TRBJ2-3, with 9 bases lining up with TRBD1. The germline V gene has CDR1 MDHEN and CDR2 SYDVKM. The CDR3 loop spans 15 amino acids. V shed 3 bases and J 5 bases; nucleotides not matched to a gene: 6. CDR3 bases: TGTGCCAGCAGTTTCCAGACAGGGGGACGAGATACGCAGTATTTT. It translates to CASSFQTGGRDTQYF.

V usage is TRBV5-6 and J usage is TRBJ1-6; 8 bases match TRBD1. Germline trimming cut 1 base from V and 1 base from J; bases unmatched to any gene: 4. CDR1 SGHDT and CDR2 YYEEEE come from the germline V gene. The CDR3 has 17 amino acids. The CDR3 is CASSLNGQGSYNSPLHF. The DNA of the CDR3 is TGTGCCAGCAGCTTGAATGGACAGGGATCCTATAATTCACCCCTCCACTTT.

This chain links TRBV11-2 with TRBJ2-1; 7 bases line up with TRBD1. The trim removed 5 bases at V and 10 bases at J, leaving 5 bases unmatched. Germline V gene lookup returns CDR1 SGHAT and CDR2 FQNNGV. The CDR3 has 12 amino acids. The CDR3 nucleotides are TGTGCCAGCAGCCCACAGGGGTACGAGCAGTTCTTC. Protein sequence: CASSPQGYEQFF.

The chain uses TRBV14 and TRBJ1-4, with D tentatively TRBD1 (5 bases). Trimming left V 2 bases short and J 8 bases short, with 12 bases between. Germline CDR1 reads SGHDN; CDR2 reads FVKESK. This CDR3 region has 14 residues. The CDR3 protein is CASSQWTSGEKLFF. CDR3 nucleotide sequence: TGTGCCAGCAGCCAATGGACATCGGGAGAAAAACTGTTTTTT.

The rearrangement uses TRBV9 and TRBJ2-5; the D call may be TRBD1 or TRBD2 (5 bases each). V lost 1 base and J 7 bases, leaving 14 bases between the germline ends. This CDR3 region has 14 residues. CDR1 and CDR2 from the germline V gene are SGDLS and YYNGEE. DNA of the CDR3: TGTGCCAGCAGCGTAAATGGGGGTCTAGGGACCCAGTACTTC. This gives the protein CASSVNGGLGTQYF.

J is TRBJ2-7 and V is TRBV7-8; D is perhaps TRBD2 (5 bases). V lost 3 bases and J 6 bases, leaving 9 bases between the germline ends. CDR3 size: 12 residues. Germline values: CDR1 SGHVS, CDR2 FQNEAQ. CDR3 in DNA: TGTGCCAGCAGCTTCACTAGGCGCGAGCAGTACTTC. Translation gives CASSFTRREQYF.

The chain joins TRBV11-2 to TRBJ2-1; 14 nucleotides align to TRBD2. This CDR3 region has 17 residues. Germline values: CDR1 SGHAT, CDR2 FQNNGV. With V trimmed by 5 bases and J by 3 bases, 6 bases remained unmatched. The CDR3 DNA reads as TGTGCCAGCAGCCAGGGACTAGCGGGAGCTAACTACAATGAGCAGTTCTTC. This gives the protein CASSQGLAGANYNEQFF.

The rearrangement links TRBV5-4 to TRBJ2-7; the D gene is possibly TRBD2 (5 bases). This CDR3 region has 16 residues. The germline CDR1 and CDR2 sequences are SGHNT and YYREEE (reference sequence). V was clipped by 1 base and J by 5 bases, with 19 bases between them. In nucleotides, the CDR3 is TGTGCCAGCAGCTTGAGGCGGGCATACCTTGGGGACGAGCAGTACTTC. Its translation: CASSLRRAYLGDEQYF.

This clone occurred a few times. This sequence joins TRBV9 and TRBJ1-3; tentatively, D is TRBD1 (5 bases). Germline V gives CDR1 SGDLS, CDR2 YYNGEE. The CDR3 extends over 14 amino acids. Trimming removed 5 bases from V and 0 bases from J, with 9 bases in between. The CDR3 sequence: CASSDSRSGNTIYF. The CDR3 coding sequence is TGTGCCAGCAGTGACAGTCGCTCTGGAAACACCATATATTTT.